This TCR beta chain was recovered during a study of cytomegalovirus exposure and HLA in healthy donors. Study-level background: Genotyping showed around four fifths of over 350 donors falling in the Caucasian-associated ancestry cluster. Study observations and caveats: HLA restriction was apparent for most CMV-associated TCR beta chains in a later analysis. In vitro testing confirmed a few CMV-associated chains as specific for CMV antigens. Rates of TCR association differed by HLA locus in a later analysis, with DRB1 highest and HLA-C lowest.

The CDR3 runs to 13 residues. The germline V gene encodes CDR1 SGHNT and CDR2 YENEEA. The V and J ends lost 3 bases and 7 bases, in that order; junction bases with no gene match: 4. 60 Vbeta and 13 Jbeta primers were used in PCR. Repertoires were generated with immunoSEQ multiplex PCR, while TCRdb's copy carries only in-frame clones and drops some. The sample includes fewer than 200,000 clones, about four fifths of them seen just once. Comments on this clone: The antigen remains undetermined.

The sequence was obtained from a woman in her late teens or twenties in good health and CMV-seronegative. The rearrangement links TRBV11-3 to TRBJ1-1; 8 bases match TRBD1. Sequenced sample: PBMCs. DNA for the CDR3: TGTGCCAGCAGCTTTGGACAGGGCGTTGAAGCTTTCTTT. Translated: CASSFGQGVEAFF.